This T cell receptor (beta chain) stems from a study of siplizumab effects on memory and regulatory T cells. Study findings and constraints: Left unconfirmed was the suppressive function of proliferating Tregs from siplizumab cultures. Naive T cells, seemingly more diverse than memory cells, seemed major alloresponse contributors.

As concerns this clone: No antigen is known for it.

The CDR3 runs to 15 residues. Germline lookup yields CDR1 SEHNR and CDR2 FQNEAQ (reference sequence). V lost 3 bases, J lost 3 bases, and 11 bases lay in between. Libraries were prepared by immunoSEQ multiplex PCR; TCRdb keeps only in-frame clonotypes and omits some of them. The profile shows about 82,000 clones, roughly 90% of them singletons. The sequenced sample was Tregs sorted from blood. This TCR was sampled from a human donor in good health. The rearrangement links TRBV7-9 to TRBJ2-2; D perhaps matches TRBD1 (6 bases). In DNA, the CDR3 is TGTGCCAGCAGCTTCGTGGGGGCCGACACCGGGGAGCTGTTTTTT. Residues: CASSFVGADTGELFF.